The 11 T cell receptor beta chains below were found in one sample sequenced in a study of CXCR3-negative and CXCR3-positive naive CD8 T cells. The authors prepared UMI-labeled TRB cDNA libraries by 5' RACE. No DNA is given; TCRdb re-called the 5' RACE reads and lists each CDR3 protein once. In all, the sample yields roughly 70,000 distinct CDR3 sequences. The specimen sequenced was naive CXCR3- CD8+ T cells from blood. Described subset: CD45RO-CCR7+CD27+CD95- naive CD8+ T cells lacking CXCR3 (TNR3-). These receptors were taken from a human donor in good health. Some clones in this sample may be carry-over from other donors' samples.

The chain uses TRBV29-1 and TRBJ2-7; lacking DNA, the TRBD1 call made by TCRdb goes unchecked. The CDR3 length is 14 residues. From germline, CDR1 is SQVTM and CDR2 ANQGSEA. The CDR3 spells CSALSGTGALEQYF.

The chain has TRBV29-1 and TRBJ2-5; the D gene TCRdb calls, TRBD2, cannot be checked with no DNA. The CDR3 totals 15 residues. Germline V gene lookup returns CDR1 SQVTM and CDR2 ANQGSEA. CDR3 in amino acids: CSVDDLAGSGETQYF.

The chain employs TRBV14 and TRBJ2-3; with no DNA, the TCRdb D assignment of TRBD1 cannot be verified. Germline V gene data show CDR1 as SGHDN and CDR2 as FVKESK. This CDR3 has 18 amino acids. CDR3 residues: CASSQEFLTGGDEDTQYF.

The chain joins TRBV6-6 to TRBJ1-1. CDR1 and CDR2 from the germline V gene are MNHNY and SVGAGI (reference sequence). The CDR3 extends over 16 amino acids. CDR3 protein: CASSRTSYTGNTEAFF.

The chain couples TRBV29-1 to TRBJ2-7; as DNA is missing, the TRBD1 call by TCRdb cannot be tested. The length of the CDR3 is 12 residues. CDR1 SQVTM and CDR2 ANQGSEA come from the germline V gene. This chain's CDR3 is CSVAGQTYEQYF.

The chain carries TRBV6-6 and TRBJ1-1. CDR1 is MNHNY and CDR2 is SVGAGI in the germline V gene (reference sequence). The CDR3 runs 12 residues. The CDR3 protein is CATTTGNTEAFF.

The chain links TRBV12-3 or TRBV12-4 to TRBJ1-1; there is no DNA to check the TCRdb D call of TRBD1. This CDR3 has 13 amino acids. The chain's CDR3 is CASLLTVNTEAFF.

This chain uses TRBV5-4 with TRBJ2-7; without DNA, the TCRdb call of TRBD1 cannot be checked. This CDR3 region has 14 residues. The germline CDR1 and CDR2 sequences are SGHNT and YYREEE (reference sequence). CDR3 amino acids: CASSFAGTGDEQYF.

V usage is TRBV28 and J usage is TRBJ1-2; TCRdb picks TRBD1, but there is no DNA to check that call. Germline V gene lookup returns CDR1 MDHEN and CDR2 SYDVKM. The CDR3 has 14 residues. This chain's CDR3 is CASRPAGQTYGYTF.

CDR3 protein: CASSLEGGGDQPQHF. The genes are TRBV7-2 and TRBJ1-5. CDR1 is SGHTA and CDR2 is FQGNSA in the germline V gene. The CDR3 is 15 residues long.

This sequence joins TRBV4-2 and TRBJ1-4; TCRdb lists TRBD1, though no DNA is available to test this call. The CDR3 runs 15 residues. Germline loops: CDR1 LGHNA, CDR2 YNFKEQ. The chain's CDR3 is CASSPGITGSGELFF.